These T cell receptor beta chains were read from a single sample in a study of blood T cell repertoires in COVID-19. Some clones are missing from TCRdb's copy, which holds only in-frame ones; the method was immunoSEQ multiplex PCR. There are 300,000 to 400,000 clones in the sample; approximately 82% occur only once, and almost 3% lies in the top ten. Sequences were obtained from peripheral blood. Receptor source: a man aged 25-40 years with active or convalescent COVID-19. CDR3s include the opening cysteine and the closing phenylalanine or tryptophan. D genes are given only for firm matches. The size field is filled for only some rows; it gives once, few, many or a size class.

D gene	J gene	V gene	clone size	CDR3 protein	CDR3 DNA
NA	TRBJ2-5	TRBV27	NA	CASSKGAGGLQETQYF	TGTGCCAGCAGTAAGGGGGCGGGAGGACTTCAAGAGACCCAGTACTTC
TRBD2	TRBJ2-7	TRBV5-1	once	CASSGGLAHSYEQYF	TGCGCCAGCAGCGGCGGACTAGCTCACTCCTACGAGCAGTACTTC
NA	TRBJ1-2	TRBV5-1	NA	CASSLVEAYGYTF	TGCGCCAGCAGCTTGGTGGAGGCCTATGGCTACACCTTC
NA	TRBJ2-7	TRBV3-1/TRBV3-2	NA	CASSPLGNEQYF	TGTGCCAGCAGCCCACTCGGTAACGAGCAGTACTTC
NA	TRBJ2-1	TRBV7-2	NA	CASRKSAYNEQFF	TGTGCCAGCAGAAAAAGCGCCTACAATGAGCAGTTCTTC
NA	TRBJ1-6	TRBV30	once	CAWSVSGVYNSPLHF	TGTGCCTGGAGTGTATCGGGAGTCTATAATTCACCCCTCCACTTT
TRBD1	TRBJ2-7	TRBV30	NA	CACRGGILSYEQYF	TGTGCCTGCCGAGGGGGCATATTGTCCTACGAGCAGTACTTC
TRBD2	TRBJ2-6	TRBV4-3	NA	CASSQRGVTKSYSGANVLTF	TGCGCCAGCAGCCAACGGGGGGTGACCAAGTCTTACTCTGGGGCCAACGTCCTGACTTTC
NA	TRBJ1-1	TRBV28	once	CASSLASVNTEAFF	TGTGCCAGCAGTTTGGCCTCTGTGAACACTGAAGCTTTCTTT
NA	TRBJ1-2	TRBV14	NA	CASSPEMGLMNYGYTF	TGTGCCAGCAGCCCGGAGATGGGACTGATGAACTATGGCTACACCTTC
TRBD2	TRBJ2-7	TRBV2	once	CASSRLAGAFYEQYF	TGTGCCAGCAGTAGACTAGCGGGTGCCTTCTACGAGCAGTACTTC
TRBD2	TRBJ2-1	TRBV5-1	NA	CASSLGIGTSESNEQFF	TGCGCCAGCAGCTTGGGGATTGGGACTAGCGAGTCCAATGAGCAGTTCTTC
NA	TRBJ2-1	TRBV14	NA	CASSLTGNEQFF	TGTGCCAGCAGCCTGACAGGTAATGAGCAGTTCTTC
NA	TRBJ1-4	TRBV4-3	NA	CASSQVGLQYNEKLFF	TGCGCCAGCAGCCAAGTCGGACTACAGTATAATGAAAAACTGTTTTTT
NA	TRBJ1-2	TRBV5-4	NA	CASSSAGTSSGGYTF	TGTGCCAGCAGTTCTGCCGGGACATCCAGTGGGGGCTACACCTTC
TRBD2	TRBJ2-5	TRBV9	once	CASSVGLAGGLRETQYF	TGTGCCAGCAGCGTAGGACTAGCGGGAGGGCTGCGAGAGACCCAGTACTTC
NA	TRBJ2-2	TRBV24-1	NA	CATGGGWTNTGELFF	TGTGCCACCGGTGGTGGATGGACTAACACCGGGGAGCTGTTTTTT
NA	TRBJ2-5	TRBV10-3	NA	CAISDATPAQETQYF	TGTGCCATCAGTGATGCCACTCCCGCCCAAGAGACCCAGTACTTC
NA	TRBJ2-7	TRBV5-4	NA	CASSLGRGESYEQYF	TGTGCCAGCAGCTTGGGCAGGGGGGAATCCTACGAGCAGTACTTC
TRBD2	TRBJ2-2	TRBV29-1	NA	CSVATSGRPSGELFF	TGCAGCGTTGCTACTAGCGGGAGGCCCTCCGGGGAGCTGTTTTTT
TRBD1	TRBJ2-4	TRBV5-1	NA	CASSFGQGNIQYF	TGCGCCAGCAGCTTTGGACAGGGGAACATTCAGTACTTC
TRBD1	TRBJ1-1	TRBV7-3	NA	CASSTDRDSTEAFF	TGTGCCAGCAGCACCGACCGGGACAGCACTGAAGCTTTCTTT
TRBD1	TRBJ1-2	TRBV6-5	NA	CASSYARGRDGYTF	TGTGCCAGCAGTTATGCCAGGGGGCGGGATGGCTACACCTTC
NA	TRBJ2-5	TRBV25-1	NA	CASSGIRLGVKETQYF	TGTGCCAGCAGTGGGATTAGGCTCGGGGTAAAGGAGACCCAGTACTTC
TRBD2	TRBJ2-1	TRBV5-8	NA	CASSIGTSDYNEQFF	TGTGCCAGCAGCATCGGGACTAGCGATTACAATGAGCAGTTCTTC
NA	TRBJ1-1	TRBV4-3	NA	CATGGGETKEAFF	TGCGCCACCGGGGGGGGCGAGACTAAGGAAGCTTTCTTT
TRBD2	TRBJ2-3	TRBV29-1	NA	CSGQREGLTDTQYF	TGCAGTGGGCAGCGGGAGGGCCTTACAGATACGCAGTATTTT
TRBD2	TRBJ2-5	TRBV7-8	once	CASSLTSGSGRETQYF	TGTGCCAGCAGCTTGACTAGCGGGAGCGGGAGGGAGACCCAGTACTTC
NA	TRBJ1-4	TRBV18	once	CASSPRATNEKLFF	TGTGCCAGCTCACCTAGAGCAACTAATGAAAAACTGTTTTTT
NA	TRBJ1-1	TRBV15	NA	CATSREGRRVTEAFF	TGTGCCACCAGCAGAGAGGGGCGGAGGGTCACTGAAGCTTTCTTT
NA	TRBJ2-1	TRBV6-2/TRBV6-3	NA	CASSYRASASYNEQFF	TGTGCCAGCAGTTATCGGGCTAGCGCGTCCTACAATGAGCAGTTCTTC
NA	TRBJ2-3	TRBV30	NA	CAWSFLANTQYF	TGTGCCTGGAGTTTCCTAGCAAATACGCAGTATTTT
NA	TRBJ1-3	TRBV7-7	NA	CASSLSRGNTIYF	TGTGCCAGCAGCCTTAGTCGGGGAAACACCATATATTTT
NA	TRBJ1-1	TRBV7-9	NA	CASSRGTEAFF	TGTGCCAGCAGCAGAGGAACTGAAGCTTTCTTT
NA	TRBJ2-2	TRBV5-3	few	CARKPAGNTGELFF	TGTGCCAGAAAACCAGCGGGGAACACCGGGGAGCTGTTTTTT
TRBD1	TRBJ1-5	TRBV19	NA	CASSPPGTGLSNQPQHF	TGTGCCAGTAGCCCTCCCGGGACAGGGTTAAGCAATCAGCCCCAGCATTTT
NA	TRBJ1-5	TRBV18	many	CASSPTLGGLGSNQPQHF	TGTGCCAGCTCACCTACCCTCGGGGGGCTAGGAAGCAATCAGCCCCAGCATTTT
TRBD1	TRBJ2-1	TRBV5-1	NA	CASSEWDRTDEQFF	TGCGCCAGCAGCGAGTGGGACAGGACCGATGAGCAGTTCTTC
TRBD2	TRBJ2-5	TRBV7-2	NA	CASSLSGGSRPETQYF	TGTGCCAGCAGCTTAAGCGGGGGGTCACGACCAGAGACCCAGTACTTC
NA	TRBJ2-7	TRBV13	NA	CASSLGPLVYEQYF	TGTGCCAGCAGCTTAGGCCCCCTTGTCTACGAGCAGTACTTC
NA	TRBJ2-1	TRBV7-8	NA	CASSFPAERDEQFF	TGTGCCAGCAGCTTCCCAGCGGAGAGGGATGAGCAGTTCTTC
TRBD2	TRBJ2-7	TRBV9	NA	CASSVGLAGLQQYF	TGTGCCAGCAGCGTAGGACTAGCGGGATTACAACAGTACTTC
NA	TRBJ2-2	TRBV7-9	NA	CASSLLQAGELFF	TGTGCCAGCAGCTTGCTGCAGGCCGGGGAGCTGTTTTTT
NA	TRBJ2-7	TRBV28	NA	CASSFRPIEDEQYF	TGTGCCAGCAGTTTCCGTCCCATTGAGGATGAGCAGTACTTC
NA	TRBJ1-1	TRBV6-4	NA	CASWGAEAFF	TGTGCCAGCTGGGGGGCTGAAGCTTTCTTT
TRBD2	TRBJ2-1	TRBV5-4	NA	CASSSGGGAISSYNEQFF	TGTGCCAGCAGCTCAGGCGGGGGGGCCATTAGCTCCTACAATGAGCAGTTCTTC
NA	TRBJ1-2	TRBV18	NA	CASRLSDSNYGYTF	TGTGCCAGCCGCCTGAGTGATTCTAACTATGGCTACACCTTC
TRBD2	TRBJ2-1	TRBV7-3	NA	CASSSELLAGGRNEQFF	TGTGCCAGCAGCTCCGAATTATTAGCGGGAGGGCGAAATGAGCAGTTCTTC
NA	TRBJ1-1	TRBV13	once	CASSPRGGGMNTEAFF	TGTGCCAGCAGCCCCCGAGGGGGGGGGATGAACACTGAAGCTTTCTTT
NA	TRBJ1-1	TRBV6-2/TRBV6-3	NA	CASSYWRDTEAFF	TGTGCCAGCAGTTACTGGCGGGACACTGAAGCTTTCTTT
NA	TRBJ1-2	TRBV10-3	NA	CAISDRGVYGYTF	TGTGCCATCAGTGACAGGGGTGTCTATGGCTACACCTTC
NA	TRBJ2-7	TRBV5-1	NA	CASSSWGGESYEQYF	TGCGCCAGCAGCTCCTGGGGCGGGGAGTCCTACGAGCAGTACTTC
NA	TRBJ2-7	TRBV11-3	NA	CASGQGARGYEQYF	TGTGCCAGCGGCCAGGGGGCGCGGGGGTACGAGCAGTACTTC
TRBD1	TRBJ1-5	TRBV19	NA	CASIPGTGIGQPQHF	TGTGCCAGTATTCCCGGGACAGGGATTGGTCAGCCCCAGCATTTT
NA	TRBJ2-3	TRBV12-3/TRBV12-4	NA	CASSLFRDTQYF	TGTGCCAGCAGTTTATTCCGTGATACGCAGTATTTT